The 3 T cell receptor beta chains below come from one sample, sequenced in a study of early T cells in non-severe SARS-CoV-2 infection. TCRdb reprocessed the 5' RACE reads via MiXCR and lists one record per CDR3 protein. This sample has 40,000 to 55,000 distinct CDR3 sequences, with around 6.5% found just once. The sample here was whole blood, taken at baseline. These receptors all come from an adult who was a healthcare worker with PCR-confirmed SARS-CoV-2 infection or an uninfected control (not recorded which).

This clonotype has only a few counts. This chain uses TRBV28 with TRBJ2-4; D is uncertain. The CDR3 contains 12 residues. Germline CDR1 MDHEN, CDR2 SYDVKM. Trimming stripped 3 bases from V and 3 bases from J, with 3 bases between. The CDR3 bases are TGTGCCAGCAGTTTCCGCAAAAACATTCAGTACTTC. Translated, it gives CASSFRKNIQYF. The full variable domain, its missing parts supplied by reference TRBV28 and TRBJ2-4, is DVKVTQSSRYLVKRTGEKVFLECVQDMDHENMFWYRQDPGLGLRLIYFSYDVKMKEKGDIPEGYSVSREKKERFSLILESASTNQTSMYLCASSFRKNIQYFGAGTRLSVL.

Of note for this clonotype: With a much larger clone just one base away, this may be a read error. V and J are TRBV19 and TRBJ2-7; TRBD2 is a possible D gene (5 bases). The germline V gene encodes CDR1 LNHDA and CDR2 SQIVND (reference sequence). This CDR3 comprises 15 residues. DNA for the CDR3: TGTGCCAGTAGTAGAGCGAACAGCGGCATCTACGAGCAGTGCTTC. It translates to CASSRANSGIYEQCF.

This clonotype has just a few counts. This sequence joins TRBV6-5 and TRBJ1-2, with D possibly matching TRBD1 (5 bases). The germline V gene has CDR1 MNHEY and CDR2 SVGAGI. The CDR3 is 14 amino acids. Deletions cut 6 bases from V and 6 bases from J, with 17 bases between. The DNA for the CDR3 is TGTGCCAGCAGCCCAATTTCGTGGGGGGATGGCTACACCTTC. Translating gives CASSPISWGDGYTF.